These 2 T cell receptor beta chains were all obtained from the same sample, sequenced in a study of T cells in Graves' hyperthyroidism and ophthalmopathy. The source material, RNA transcripts, was used to amplify TCR beta CDR3 regions. TCR CDR3 underwent first-round RT-PCR with the HTBI primer set. MiXCR was run by TCRdb on the multiplex PCR reads, yielding one entry per CDR3 protein. The sample shows roughly 380,000 distinct CDR3 sequences, 12% to 15% of them seen only once. Input material: blood. These receptors originate from a young woman with Graves' hyperthyroidism.

This sequence joins TRBV4-2 and TRBJ2-4; D may correspond to TRBD1 or TRBD2 (6 bases each). The V end was cut by 2 bases, the J end by 6 bases, with 8 bases between. This CDR3 comprises 13 residues. Germline V lookup: CDR1 LGHNA, CDR2 YNFKEQ. Written as DNA, the CDR3 is TGTGCCAGCAGCCAAAAGGGGGGAAACATTCAGTACTTC. Its translation: CASSQKGGNIQYF.

The chain links TRBV6-6 to TRBJ1-5; D is unresolved. CDR1 is MNHNY and CDR2 is SVGAGI in the germline V gene (reference sequence). The CDR3 runs 15 residues. V was trimmed by 0 bases and J by 4 bases, leaving 10 bases between them. CDR3 loop: CASSYSRVRNQPQHF. Here the CDR3 DNA reads TGTGCCAGCAGTTACTCGAGGGTTAGGAATCAGCCCCAGCATTTT.